Reported below is one TCR beta chain. This CDR3 has 16 residues. CDR1 and CDR2 (germline): SQVTM, ANQGSEA. V was cut by 3 bases and J by 3 bases, with 20 bases left in between. The sample belongs to a study of circulating and synovial CD4+ cells in juvenile arthritis. Assay used: immunoSEQ multiplex PCR; TCRdb lists only in-frame clones, some missing. The sample holds about 39,000 clones, approximately 93% seen once. This chain connects TRBV29-1 to TRBJ1-1; the D gene is possibly TRBD1 (6 bases). The TCR was taken from a human donor with juvenile idiopathic arthritis. Sequences were obtained from CD4+ T cells from blood. The CDR3 nucleotides read TGCAGCGTTGATGAAACAGGGCTACCTAGGGACACTGAAGCTTTCTTT. Protein: CSVDETGLPRDTEAFF.